Below are 6 T cell receptor beta chains sequenced from a single sample in a study of graft-versus-host responses after intestinal transplantation. Assay: immunoSEQ multiplex PCR; the TCRdb copy retains only in-frame clones and omits some. The repertoire holds tens of thousands of clones, with about 89% as singletons. Sequencing used PBMCs, obtained 300 to 320 days after intestinal transplant. These receptors originate from a human patient who received an intestinal transplant, so some T cells may come from the graft donor.

The sample holds a few counts of this clone. The chain is built from TRBV5-1 and TRBJ2-7, with 7 bases fitting TRBD1. Germline-derived CDR1 and CDR2 are SGHRS and YFSETQ. There are 11 residues in the CDR3. CDR3 in DNA: TGCGAGAAACCAGGGGGATCCGAGCAGTACTTC. Translating gives CEKPGGSEQYF.

This rearrangement joins TRBV7-9 to TRBJ2-5; D call uncertain. The J call may be mistaken, given a closer DNA end match to TRBJ2-7. Germline loops: CDR1 SEHNR, CDR2 FQNEAQ (reference sequence). The CDR3 covers 14 residues. CDR3 sequence reads: CASSPWTDSYEQYF. The CDR3 DNA reads as TGTGCCAGCAGCCCATGGACGGATTCCTACGAGCAGTACTTC.

The CDR3 DNA follows: TGTGCCAGCGGCCGCGCGGGGAACACTGAAGCTTTCTTT. Translation: CASGRAGNTEAFF. The J gene is TRBJ1-1, the V gene TRBV6-1, with D hard to call. Germline CDR1 MNHNS, CDR2 SASEGT. The CDR3 has 13 residues. The V gene lost 8 bases and the J gene lost 1 base, with 11 bases spanning the gap.

The V gene is TRBV5-6, the J gene TRBJ1-3; D unresolved. The germline V gene encodes CDR1 SGHDT and CDR2 YYEEEE. CDR3 size: 15 residues. V lost 1 base and J 2 bases, leaving 10 bases between the germline ends. CDR3 in DNA: TGTGCCAGCAGCTTGTGGGTCGGAACTGGAAACACCATATATTTT. This gives the protein CASSLWVGTGNTIYF.

CDR3 region: CASSLGDRETNSPLHF. In nucleotides, the CDR3 is TGCGCCAGCAGCTTGGGGGACAGGGAGACAAATTCACCCCTCCACTTT. This chain uses TRBV5-1 with TRBJ1-6; 9 positions match TRBD1. Germline CDR1 reads SGHRS; CDR2 reads YFSETQ. Trimming cost V 0 bases and J 7 bases; bases outside gene matches: 5. This CDR3 region has 16 residues.

The chain couples TRBV9 to TRBJ1-6; D is ambiguous. The CDR3 spans 14 residues. Trimming took 0 bases from V and 6 from J, leaving 7 bases between them. Germline assignment: CDR1 SGDLS and CDR2 YYNGEE. CDR3 sequence (DNA): TGTGCCAGCAGCGTAGCTCAGTCTAATTCACCCCTCCACTTT. Translating gives CASSVAQSNSPLHF.